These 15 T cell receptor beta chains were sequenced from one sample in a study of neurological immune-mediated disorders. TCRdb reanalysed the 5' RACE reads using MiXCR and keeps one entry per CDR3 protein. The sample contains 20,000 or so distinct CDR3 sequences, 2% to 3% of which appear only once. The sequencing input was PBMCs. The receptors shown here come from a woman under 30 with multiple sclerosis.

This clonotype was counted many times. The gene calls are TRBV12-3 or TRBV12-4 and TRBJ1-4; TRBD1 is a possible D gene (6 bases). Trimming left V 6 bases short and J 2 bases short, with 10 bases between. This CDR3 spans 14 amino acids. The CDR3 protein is CASSRGQTNEKLFF. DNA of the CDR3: TGTGCCAGCAGCAGGGGCCAGACTAATGAAAAACTGTTTTTT.

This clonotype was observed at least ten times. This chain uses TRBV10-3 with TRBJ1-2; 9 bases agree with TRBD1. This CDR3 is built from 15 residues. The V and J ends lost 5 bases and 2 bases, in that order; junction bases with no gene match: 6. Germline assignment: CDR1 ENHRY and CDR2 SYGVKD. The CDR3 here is CAISNPGQGNYGYTF. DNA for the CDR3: TGTGCCATCAGTAATCCTGGACAGGGGAACTATGGCTACACCTTC.

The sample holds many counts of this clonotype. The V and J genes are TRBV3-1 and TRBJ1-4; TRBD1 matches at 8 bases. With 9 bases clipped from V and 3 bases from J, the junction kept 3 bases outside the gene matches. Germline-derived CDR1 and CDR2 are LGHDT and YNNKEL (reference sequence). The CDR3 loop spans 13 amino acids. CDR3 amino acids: CASTTGANEKLFF. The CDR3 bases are TGTGCCAGTACGACAGGGGCTAATGAAAAACTGTTTTTT.

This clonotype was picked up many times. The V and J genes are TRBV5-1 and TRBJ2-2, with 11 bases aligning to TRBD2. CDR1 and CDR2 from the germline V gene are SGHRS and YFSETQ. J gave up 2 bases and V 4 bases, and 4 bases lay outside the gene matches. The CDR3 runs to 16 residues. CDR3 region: CASSPTSGVNTGELFF. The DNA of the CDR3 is TGCGCCAGCAGCCCGACTAGCGGGGTCAACACCGGGGAGCTGTTTTTT.

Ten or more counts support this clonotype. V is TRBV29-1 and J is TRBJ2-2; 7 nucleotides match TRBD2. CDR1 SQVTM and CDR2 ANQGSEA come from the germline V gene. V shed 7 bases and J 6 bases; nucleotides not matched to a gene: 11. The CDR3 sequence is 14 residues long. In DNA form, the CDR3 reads TGCAGCGCAGTGACCGGACTAGACGCCGGGGAGCTGTTTTTT. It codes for CSAVTGLDAGELFF.

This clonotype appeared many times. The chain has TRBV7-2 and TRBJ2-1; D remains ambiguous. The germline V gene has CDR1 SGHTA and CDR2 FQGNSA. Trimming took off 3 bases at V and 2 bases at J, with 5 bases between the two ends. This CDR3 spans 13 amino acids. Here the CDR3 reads CASSFVAYNEQFF. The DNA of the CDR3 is TGTGCCAGCAGCTTTGTGGCCTACAATGAGCAGTTCTTC.

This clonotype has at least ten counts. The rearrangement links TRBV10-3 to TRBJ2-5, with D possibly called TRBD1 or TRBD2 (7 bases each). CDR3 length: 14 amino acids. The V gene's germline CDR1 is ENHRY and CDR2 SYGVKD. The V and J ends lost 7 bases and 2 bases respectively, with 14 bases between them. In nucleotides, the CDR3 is TGTGCCATCAAGGGGGCTAGCGGACAAGAGACCCAGTACTTC. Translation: CAIKGASGQETQYF.

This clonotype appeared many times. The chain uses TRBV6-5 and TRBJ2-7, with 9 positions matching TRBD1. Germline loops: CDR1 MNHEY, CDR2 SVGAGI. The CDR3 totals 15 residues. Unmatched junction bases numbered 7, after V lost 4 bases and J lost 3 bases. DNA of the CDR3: TGTGCCAGCAGTTCGTTAAAGACAGGGGGCTACGAGCAGTACTTC. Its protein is CASSSLKTGGYEQYF.

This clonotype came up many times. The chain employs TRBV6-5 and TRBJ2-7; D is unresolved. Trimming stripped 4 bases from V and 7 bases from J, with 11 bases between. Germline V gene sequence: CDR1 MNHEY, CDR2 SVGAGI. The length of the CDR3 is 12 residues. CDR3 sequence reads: CASSFGPGEQYF. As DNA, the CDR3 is TGTGCCAGCAGTTTCGGACCTGGGGAGCAGTACTTC.

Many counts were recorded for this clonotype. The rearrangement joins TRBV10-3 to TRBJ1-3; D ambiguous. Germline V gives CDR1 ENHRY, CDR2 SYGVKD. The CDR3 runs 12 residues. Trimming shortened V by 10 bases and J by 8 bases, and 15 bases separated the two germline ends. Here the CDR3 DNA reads TGTGCCAGCTCGGGAGCCCAAGACACCATATATTTT. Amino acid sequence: CASSGAQDTIYF.

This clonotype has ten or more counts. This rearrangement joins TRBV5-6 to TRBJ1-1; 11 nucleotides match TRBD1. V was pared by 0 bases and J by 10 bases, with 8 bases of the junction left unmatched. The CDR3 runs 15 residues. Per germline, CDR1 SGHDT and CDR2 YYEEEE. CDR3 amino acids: CASSLGLGQGATAFF. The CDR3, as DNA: TGTGCCAGCAGCTTGGGCCTAGGACAGGGGGCGACAGCTTTCTTT.

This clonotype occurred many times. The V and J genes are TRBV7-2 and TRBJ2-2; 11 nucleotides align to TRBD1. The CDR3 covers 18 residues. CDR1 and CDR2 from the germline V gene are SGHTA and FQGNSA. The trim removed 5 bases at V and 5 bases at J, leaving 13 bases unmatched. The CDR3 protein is CASSPRDRGGPRTGELFF. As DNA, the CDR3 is TGTGCCAGCAGCCCCCGGGACAGGGGGGGACCTAGGACCGGGGAGCTGTTTTTT.

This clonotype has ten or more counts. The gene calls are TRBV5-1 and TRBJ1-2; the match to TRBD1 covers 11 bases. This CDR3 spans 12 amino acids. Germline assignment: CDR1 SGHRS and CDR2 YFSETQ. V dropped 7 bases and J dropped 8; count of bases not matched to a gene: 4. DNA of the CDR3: TGCGCCAGCCGGACAGGGGGCCTCGGCTACACCTTC. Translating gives CASRTGGLGYTF.

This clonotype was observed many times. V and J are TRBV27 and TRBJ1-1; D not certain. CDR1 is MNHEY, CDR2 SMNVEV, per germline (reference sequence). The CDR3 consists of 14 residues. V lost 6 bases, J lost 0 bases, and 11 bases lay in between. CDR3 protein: CASSGSALNTEAFF. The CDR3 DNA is TGTGCCAGCAGCGGCAGTGCCTTGAACACTGAAGCTTTCTTT.

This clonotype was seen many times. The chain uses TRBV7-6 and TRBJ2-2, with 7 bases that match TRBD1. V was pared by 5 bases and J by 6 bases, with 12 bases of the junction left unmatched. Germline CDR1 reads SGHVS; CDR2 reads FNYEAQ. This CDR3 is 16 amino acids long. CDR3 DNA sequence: TGTGCCAGCAGCCGGGGCTCAGGGGGATTGCCCGGGGAGCTGTTTTTT. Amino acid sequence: CASSRGSGGLPGELFF.